This record concerns one T cell receptor beta chain sequence. The antigen is not known. Treatment reported: approximately 11-day PBMC culture with coronavirus spike peptide pools or control peptides (ViraFEST assay). These CD4+ T cells came from an unexposed donor, sampled before the COVID-19 pandemic (2011-2018). Expansion of antigen-specific T cells with peptide pools by ViraFEST preceded sequencing of TCRs. This entry comes from a study of vaccination and CD4 T cells after COVID-19. Study-level background: Cells were stimulated with overlapping spike peptide pools from SARS-CoV-2, HCoV-NL63, HCoV-OC43 and HCoV-229E.

Cultured CD4+ T cells had their DNA profiled by the Oncomine TCR Beta short-read assay. Genomic DNA extraction was carried out from cultured CD4+ T cells. Each CDR3 protein is one row after TCRdb ran MiXCR on the PCR reads. The data hold 6,900 or so distinct CDR3 sequences, with roughly two fifths observed a single time. Material for sequencing was CD4+ T cells from blood, cultured in vitro. The receptor was isolated from a human donor in good health.

CDR3 coding DNA: TGCAGTGCTAGCGGGGCAGGCAATCAGCCCCAGCATTTT. It codes for CSASGAGNQPQHF. The genes are TRBV20-1 and TRBJ1-5, with TRBD1 as a possible D gene (5 bases). The V gene lost 3 bases and the J gene lost 2 bases, with 8 bases spanning the gap. Germline V gene data show CDR1 as DFQATT and CDR2 as SNEGSKA (reference sequence). The CDR3 covers 13 residues.